This entry features one T cell receptor beta chain sequence. What it binds is not known. This record comes from a study of cytomegalovirus exposure and HLA in healthy donors. Findings and caveats of the study: Differences between HLA loci emerged in a later analysis of TCR association rates, with DRB1 most and HLA-C fewest. Confirmation was obtained in vitro that a few CMV-associated chains are specific for CMV antigens. In a later analysis, TCR beta V- and J-gene trimming showed a link to a missense DCLRE1C variant.

PCR was performed using 60 Vbeta and 13 Jbeta primers. Measured with immunoSEQ multiplex PCR; TCRdb has only the in-frame clones, and not every one. The sample consists of over 150,000 clones, roughly 84% of them appearing once. The CDR3 length is 15 residues. The V end lost 3 bases, the J end lost 2 bases, and 12 bases lay between the germline ends. Per germline, CDR1 SGHTS and CDR2 YDEGEE. This TCR derives from a boy aged 2 to 9 in good health and CMV-seronegative. The chain carries TRBV5-8 and TRBJ1-3; D perhaps matches TRBD1 (6 bases). Sequencing was done on a sample of PBMCs. CDR3 DNA: TGTGCCAGCAGCTACCTTAGGGACACTGGAAACACCATATATTTT. Translating gives CASSYLRDTGNTIYF. Filled out from reference TRBV5-8 and TRBJ1-3, the complete variable domain reads EAGVTQSPTHLIKTRGQQATLRCSPISGHTSVYWYQQALGLGLQFLLWYDEGEERNRGNFPPRFSGRQFPNYSSELNVNALELEDSALYLCASSYLRDTGNTIYFGEGSWLTVV.